This T cell receptor (beta chain) was obtained from a study of blood T cell repertoires in COVID-19. V was clipped by 5 bases and J by 1 base, with 21 bases between them. The CDR3 extends over 17 amino acids. The germline V gene has CDR1 SGHRS and CDR2 YFSETQ. Assay: immunoSEQ multiplex PCR; the TCRdb copy retains only in-frame clones and omits some. Of approximately 300,000 clones in the sample, 86% were seen once. The chain employs TRBV5-1 and TRBJ2-5, with D perhaps TRBD1 (6 bases). The sample was peripheral blood. The clonotype comes from a woman in her forties or fifties with acute or convalescent COVID-19. The CDR3 DNA is TGCGCCAGCAGGATGACAGGAACCAGGGCACCCCAAGAGACCCAGTACTTC. Protein: CASRMTGTRAPQETQYF.